This T cell receptor beta chain was identified in a study of OX40 agonist ivuxolimab in advanced cancers. Background for the entire study: Ivuxolimab was a fully human IgG2 agonistic monoclonal antibody targeting the costimulatory receptor OX40 (CD134). Intravenous ivuxolimab was administered to patients every 2 weeks at six dose levels: 0.01, 0.1, 0.3, 1.5, 3 and 10 mg/kg. Among the roughly 52 dose-escalation patients, around 20 had hepatocellular carcinoma, 15 or so melanoma, 9 renal cell carcinoma and 9 head and neck cancer. A male proportion of approximately 83% and a mean age of approximately 61 years, ranging from roughly 23 to 80, were recorded for the dose-escalation cohort. Patients were allowed to have had prior anti-PD-1, anti-PD-L1 or anti-CTLA-4 therapy, and 30% to 40% of the dose-escalation patients had been treated with checkpoint inhibitors. Partial responses occurred in three dose-escalation patients, of whom one had hepatocellular carcinoma and two had cutaneous melanoma. Peripheral TCRbeta sequencing was intended to test whether TCR sequence diversity was altered and clonal T-cell expansion was caused by ivuxolimab. The paper covers the monotherapy dose-escalation part of the phase I ivuxolimab trial, which included N of about 56 patients.

With respect to this clone: Its antigen has not been determined. Per-nucleotide qualities are absent, and no much larger clonotype sits a single base away.

Study-wide findings and limitations: Low levels of normalized T-cell clonal expansion were also seen in some patients who did not respond. At doses of 0.1 to 3.0 mg/kg, clonal expansion of both CD4+ and CD8+ T cells in blood was seen between baseline and week 6. The antigen specificity of the peripheral T cells that underwent clonal expansion was not determined. Partial responders in the 0.1-3.0 mg/kg groups had among the lowest normalized peripheral clonal expansion, especially among CD8+ T cells. After ivuxolimab, CD8+ T cells had more expanded clones than CD4+ T cells on average.

For sequencing of the TCRbeta CDR3 region, genomic DNA was extracted from the sorted cells. The immunoSEQ Assay was used for sequencing of TCRbeta CDR3 regions. TCRdb mirrors the immuneACCESS table, restricted to in-frame sequences. Some clones are absent from its copies; in checked studies, under half trace to an unresolved V gene, and the reason for the others is unknown. In all, the sample holds around 70,000 clones, and 84% of those were seen once. Less than 0.9% of the sample goes to the ten largest clones. Patients with a history of autoimmune disease or receiving systemic immunosuppression were excluded from the trial. Peripheral blood for TCR sequencing was collected from all dose cohorts at baseline, on cycle 4 day 1, and on cycle 7 day 1. The samples were taken from a phase I, first-in-human, multicenter, open-label dose-escalation trial of ivuxolimab. The trial enrolled adults with locally advanced or metastatic head and neck squamous cell, hepatocellular, melanoma or renal cell carcinoma. Before TCR sequencing, CD4+ and CD8+ T cells were separately sorted from peripheral blood.

CDR1 and CDR2 are drawn from the germline V gene: MDHEN, SYDVKM. The CDR3 measures 13 amino acids from cysteine to phenylalanine. Of the read, only the CDR3 DNA is kept; its 39 bases are in frame from base 1. V and J lose 8 bases and 3 bases, and a span of 14 bases separates them. Material: CD4+ or CD8+ T cells sorted from blood, obtained in a trial of the OX40 agonist ivuxolimab. This chain is built from TRBV28 and TRBJ2-7, with TRBD1 perhaps the D gene, on 6 matching bases. The receptor was isolated from an adult with an advanced solid tumor such as melanoma, head and neck, liver or kidney cancer. The nucleotide sequence reads TGTGCCAGCCGACGGGACACCTACTACGAGCAGTACTTC. Its protein reads: CASRRDTYYEQYF.